These T cell receptor beta chains were read from a single sample in a study of blood T cell repertoires in COVID-19. Assay used: immunoSEQ multiplex PCR; TCRdb lists only in-frame clones, some missing. The sample comprises around 140,000 clones, about 88% of which are singletons, and about 17% rests with the top ten. Source material: peripheral blood. The receptors come from an elderly woman with acute or convalescent COVID-19. Both conserved end residues are part of each CDR3. Fields, in order: V gene, J gene, CDR3 protein.

V gene: TRBV5-5
J gene: TRBJ1-1
CDR3 protein: CASSFSGGNTEAFF

V gene: TRBV28
J gene: TRBJ1-4
CDR3 protein: CASSPLVTGGYLNEKLFF

V gene: TRBV6-5
J gene: TRBJ2-7
CDR3 protein: CASRPRQGTSYEQYF

V gene: TRBV19
J gene: TRBJ2-1
CDR3 protein: CASSIAQGLTYNEQFF

V gene: TRBV18
J gene: TRBJ1-1
CDR3 protein: CASSPTGGTEAFF

V gene: TRBV5-5
J gene: TRBJ2-1
CDR3 protein: CASYARSGRRGNEQFF

V gene: TRBV9
J gene: TRBJ1-2
CDR3 protein: CASSRATSRGIGGGYTF

V gene: TRBV9
J gene: TRBJ2-1
CDR3 protein: CASSVELAGQYNEQFF

V gene: TRBV18
J gene: TRBJ2-7
CDR3 protein: CASSPKPEGGEQYF

V gene: TRBV6-5
J gene: TRBJ1-1
CDR3 protein: CASTERGGYTEAFF

V gene: TRBV7-6
J gene: TRBJ2-3
CDR3 protein: CASSLWTSGQLDTQYF

V gene: TRBV9
J gene: TRBJ2-7
CDR3 protein: CASSVSQGPYEQYF

V gene: TRBV30
J gene: TRBJ1-2
CDR3 protein: CAWSVASYGYTF

V gene: TRBV5-4
J gene: TRBJ1-2
CDR3 protein: CASSEDRVNYGYTF

V gene: TRBV27
J gene: TRBJ1-1
CDR3 protein: CASSSRTAMNTEAFF

V gene: TRBV7-9
J gene: TRBJ2-5
CDR3 protein: CAIMSLDRGRRETQYF

V gene: TRBV6-5
J gene: TRBJ1-3
CDR3 protein: CASSYDRYPGNTIYF

V gene: TRBV2
J gene: TRBJ2-5
CDR3 protein: CASSELRGRRLETQYF

V gene: TRBV12-3/TRBV12-4
J gene: TRBJ2-7
CDR3 protein: CASSLFGTYEQYF

V gene: TRBV4-3
J gene: TRBJ2-2
CDR3 protein: CASSQDRGVMARRYTGELFF

V gene: TRBV7-2
J gene: TRBJ2-5
CDR3 protein: CASSYHRGLEETQYF

V gene: TRBV29-1
J gene: TRBJ2-7
CDR3 protein: CSVTRGIQGGEQYF

V gene: TRBV7-6
J gene: TRBJ2-7
CDR3 protein: CASSTSDTGLDEQYF

V gene: TRBV12-5
J gene: TRBJ1-2
CDR3 protein: CASGLDIPGQFSF

V gene: TRBV9
J gene: TRBJ1-3
CDR3 protein: CASSVGPGVNSGNTIYF

V gene: TRBV19
J gene: TRBJ1-4
CDR3 protein: CASSAPTGDPNEKLFF

V gene: TRBV18
J gene: TRBJ1-2
CDR3 protein: CASSRDRGDYGYTF

V gene: TRBV12-5
J gene: TRBJ2-5
CDR3 protein: CASGLGGETQYF

V gene: TRBV7-9
J gene: TRBJ2-1
CDR3 protein: CAGHSGSLSNNEQFF

V gene: TRBV3-1/TRBV3-2
J gene: TRBJ1-4
CDR3 protein: CASSPEGGTNEKLFF

V gene: TRBV18
J gene: TRBJ1-5
CDR3 protein: CASSEGRLYSNQPQHF

V gene: TRBV30
J gene: TRBJ1-5
CDR3 protein: CAWNKWNQPQHF

V gene: TRBV5-1
J gene: TRBJ1-2
CDR3 protein: CASSLANYGYTF

V gene: TRBV12-5
J gene: TRBJ2-1
CDR3 protein: CASGLGGGFSSDEQFF

V gene: TRBV4-1
J gene: TRBJ1-5
CDR3 protein: CASSQDAGERPQHF

V gene: TRBV19
J gene: TRBJ1-5
CDR3 protein: CASSRDRVSNQPQHF

V gene: TRBV19
J gene: TRBJ1-1
CDR3 protein: CASSTLTGGELGAFF

V gene: TRBV3-1/TRBV3-2
J gene: TRBJ2-7
CDR3 protein: CASSPGVLWPEQYF

V gene: TRBV5-6
J gene: TRBJ1-4
CDR3 protein: CASSADRFATNEKLFF

V gene: TRBV27
J gene: TRBJ1-2
CDR3 protein: CASSFFSTGPYGYTF

V gene: TRBV4-3
J gene: TRBJ2-2
CDR3 protein: CASREGVLNTGELFF

V gene: TRBV3-1/TRBV3-2
J gene: TRBJ1-1
CDR3 protein: CASSPAALRNTEAFF

V gene: TRBV29-1
J gene: TRBJ1-1
CDR3 protein: CSAQVGGNTEAFF

V gene: TRBV19
J gene: TRBJ1-1
CDR3 protein: CASSYRGSTEAFF

V gene: TRBV10-3
J gene: TRBJ2-3
CDR3 protein: CAIRGDNTDTQYF

V gene: TRBV5-1
J gene: TRBJ1-1
CDR3 protein: CASSRNSNTEAFF

V gene: TRBV3-1/TRBV3-2
J gene: TRBJ2-5
CDR3 protein: CASSQRTGLQETQYF

V gene: TRBV6-2/TRBV6-3
J gene: TRBJ2-2
CDR3 protein: CASSSLAGVTANTGELFF

V gene: TRBV6-5
J gene: TRBJ1-6
CDR3 protein: CASRLREGSPLHF

V gene: TRBV9
J gene: TRBJ2-1
CDR3 protein: CASSVQGNEQFF

V gene: TRBV5-5
J gene: TRBJ1-1
CDR3 protein: CASRATGENTEAFF

V gene: TRBV6-5
J gene: TRBJ1-6
CDR3 protein: CASMVLNTLHF

V gene: TRBV7-9
J gene: TRBJ1-1
CDR3 protein: CATVPGQGAFGTEAFF

V gene: TRBV10-2
J gene: TRBJ1-3
CDR3 protein: CASRAGSSGNTIYF

V gene: TRBV7-6
J gene: TRBJ2-5
CDR3 protein: CASSLSRTQYF